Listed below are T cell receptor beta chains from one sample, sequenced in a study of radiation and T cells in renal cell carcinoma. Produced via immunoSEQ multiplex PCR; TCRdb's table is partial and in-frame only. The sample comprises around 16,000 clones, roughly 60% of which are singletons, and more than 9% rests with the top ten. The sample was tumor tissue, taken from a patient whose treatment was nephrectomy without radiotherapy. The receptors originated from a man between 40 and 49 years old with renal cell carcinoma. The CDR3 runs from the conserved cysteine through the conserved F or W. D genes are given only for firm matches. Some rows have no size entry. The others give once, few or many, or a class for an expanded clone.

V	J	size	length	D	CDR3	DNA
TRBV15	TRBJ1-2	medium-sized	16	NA	CATSRGSPGRGYGYTF	TGTGCCACCAGCAGGGGATCTCCGGGCCGGGGCTATGGCTACACCTTC
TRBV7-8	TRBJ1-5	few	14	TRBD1	CASSSQGGNQPQHF	TGTGCCAGCAGCTCCCAGGGGGGCAATCAGCCCCAGCATTTT
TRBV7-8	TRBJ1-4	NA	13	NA	CASSGWKEEKLFF	TGTGCCAGCTCCGGGTGGAAAGAGGAAAAACTGTTTTTT
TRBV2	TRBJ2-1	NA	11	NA	CASREANEQFF	TGTGCCAGCAGGGAGGCTAATGAGCAGTTCTTC
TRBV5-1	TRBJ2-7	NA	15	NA	CASSPGGALSYEQYF	TGCGCCAGCAGCCCGGGGGGCGCATTGAGCTACGAGCAGTACTTC
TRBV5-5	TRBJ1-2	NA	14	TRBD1	CASSPTGAKGGYTF	TGTGCCAGCAGCCCGACAGGGGCCAAAGGGGGCTACACCTTC
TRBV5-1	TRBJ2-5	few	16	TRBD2	CASSLSSGLLQETQYF	TGCGCCAGCAGCTTGTCTAGCGGACTCCTCCAAGAGACCCAGTACTTC
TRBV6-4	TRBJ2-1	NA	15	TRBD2	CASSQLAGGLHEQFF	TGTGCCAGCAGTCAACTAGCGGGGGGTCTCCATGAGCAGTTCTTC
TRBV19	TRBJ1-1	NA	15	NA	CASSIGFGVGTEAFF	TGTGCCAGTAGTATAGGCTTTGGGGTTGGGACTGAAGCTTTCTTT
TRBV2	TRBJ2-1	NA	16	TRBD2	CASSEELAGGQNEQFF	TGTGCCAGCAGTGAGGAACTAGCGGGGGGGCAAAATGAGCAGTTCTTC
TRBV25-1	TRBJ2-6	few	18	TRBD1	CASSVGGTGLSGANVLTF	TGTGCCAGCAGTGTGGGTGGGACAGGGCTTTCCGGGGCCAACGTCCTGACTTTC
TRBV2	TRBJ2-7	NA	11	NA	CASRSHYEQYF	TGTGCCAGCAGGTCCCACTACGAGCAGTACTTC
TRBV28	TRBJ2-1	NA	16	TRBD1	CASSSPDRVGFNEQFF	TGTGCCAGCAGTTCCCCGGACAGGGTGGGTTTTAATGAGCAGTTCTTC
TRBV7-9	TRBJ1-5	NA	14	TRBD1	CASSFDRGGQPQHF	TGTGCCAGCAGCTTTGACAGGGGGGGCCAGCCCCAGCATTTT
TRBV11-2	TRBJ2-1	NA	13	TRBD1	CASSSTGGDEQFF	TGTGCCAGCAGCTCCACAGGGGGCGATGAGCAGTTCTTC
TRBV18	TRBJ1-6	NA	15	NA	CASSPRDRTGSPLHF	TGTGCCAGCTCACCACGTGACCGCACTGGGTCACCCCTCCACTTT
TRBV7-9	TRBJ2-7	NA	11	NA	CASSQGHEQYF	TGTGCCAGCAGCCAGGGCCACGAGCAGTACTTC
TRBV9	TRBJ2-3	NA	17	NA	CASSVGWVAEITDTQYF	TGTGCCAGCAGCGTAGGGTGGGTAGCGGAAATCACAGATACGCAGTATTTT
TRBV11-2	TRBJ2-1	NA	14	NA	CASSLGLGTREQFF	TGTGCCAGCAGCTTAGGACTCGGAACCCGTGAGCAGTTCTTC
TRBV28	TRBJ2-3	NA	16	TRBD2	CASSYPRGLAADTQYF	TGTGCCAGCAGTTATCCCCGAGGACTAGCTGCAGATACGCAGTATTTT
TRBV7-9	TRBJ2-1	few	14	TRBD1	CASSLSQGIHEQFF	TGTGCCAGCAGCTTATCACAGGGGATCCATGAGCAGTTCTTC
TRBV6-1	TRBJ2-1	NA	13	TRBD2	CATNGGAYNEQFF	TGTGCCACCAACGGGGGGGCATACAATGAGCAGTTCTTC
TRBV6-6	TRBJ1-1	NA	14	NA	CASRPGHLNTEAFF	TGTGCCAGCAGACCCGGACACTTGAACACTGAAGCTTTCTTT
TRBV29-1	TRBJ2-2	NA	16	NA	CSVEDRFGTATGELFF	TGCAGCGTTGAAGATCGTTTTGGCACGGCTACCGGGGAGCTGTTTTTT
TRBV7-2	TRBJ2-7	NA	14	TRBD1	CASSPETGAYEQYF	TGTGCCAGCAGCCCGGAGACAGGGGCCTACGAGCAGTACTTC
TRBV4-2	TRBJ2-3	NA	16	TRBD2	CASSPGLAGGTDTQYF	TGTGCCAGCAGCCCCGGACTAGCGGGGGGCACAGATACGCAGTATTTT
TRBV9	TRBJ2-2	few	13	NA	CASSATGAGELFF	TGTGCCAGCAGCGCAACGGGAGCCGGGGAGCTGTTTTTT
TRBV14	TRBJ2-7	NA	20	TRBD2	CASSQRTSGGFLPRSYEQYF	TGTGCCAGCAGCCAACGGACTAGCGGGGGGTTTCTTCCCCGCTCCTACGAGCAGTACTTC
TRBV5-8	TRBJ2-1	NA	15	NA	CASSPRASSYNEQFF	TGTGCCAGCAGCCCCAGGGCCTCATCCTACAATGAGCAGTTCTTC
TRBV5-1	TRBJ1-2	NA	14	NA	CASSLGQQTYGYTF	TGCGCCAGCAGCTTGGGTCAGCAGACCTATGGCTACACCTTC
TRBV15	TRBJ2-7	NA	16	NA	CATSRGGGQRAYEQYF	TGTGCCACCAGCAGAGGGGGGGGCCAACGGGCCTACGAGCAGTACTTC
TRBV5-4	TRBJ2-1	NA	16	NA	CASTLVGGRVRNEQFF	TGTGCCAGCACACTTGTGGGGGGCCGGGTTCGTAATGAGCAGTTCTTC